This entry lists 7 T cell receptor beta chains sequenced from one sample in a study of TIL therapy for anti-PD-1-resistant metastatic lung cancer. Time point in this sample: pre-treatment sample, taken before nivolumab and TIL therapy. Tumor tissue came from excised metastases, mostly pleural nodules or supraclavicular lymph nodes. The immunoSEQ assay was v3. TCRdb's copy holds only in-frame clones and misses some; the assay was immunoSEQ multiplex PCR. The table lists approximately 92,000 clones, less than 70% of them singletons. The material sequenced was tumor tissue, taken at baseline. The receptors here all came from a person aged 25 to 79 with non-small cell lung cancer.

The V call is TRBV24-1, the J call TRBJ1-1, with 9 nucleotides matching TRBD1. J lost 3 bases, V lost 4 bases, and 17 bases had no gene match. This CDR3 comprises 19 residues. The germline V gene encodes CDR1 KGHDR and CDR2 SFDVKD. CDR3 residues: CATSDPVQGAISRDTEAFF. As DNA, the CDR3 is TGTGCCACCAGTGACCCCGTACAGGGGGCTATATCCCGTGACACTGAAGCTTTCTTT.

The chain has TRBV6-4 and TRBJ2-3, with 11 nucleotides matching TRBD2. The CDR3 spans 15 residues. Germline assignment: CDR1 MRHNA and CDR2 SNTAGT. The V segment lost 6 bases and the J segment 1 base; nucleotides outside the gene matches: 3. CDR3 residues: CASSSTSGGTDTQYF. The DNA for the CDR3 is TGTGCCAGCAGCTCGACTAGCGGGGGCACAGATACGCAGTATTTT.

The CDR3 loop is CASSVGKNEQFF. The CDR3 DNA reads TGTGCCAGCAGCGTAGGGAAGAATGAGCAGTTCTTC. The rearrangement links TRBV9 to TRBJ2-1, with unresolved D. The V gene's germline CDR1 is SGDLS and CDR2 YYNGEE. Trimming shortened V by 0 bases and J by 7 bases, and 5 bases separated the two germline ends. This CDR3 spans 12 amino acids. The whole variable domain, remainder taken from reference TRBV9 and TRBJ2-1, is DSGVTQTPKHLITATGQRVTLRCSPRSGDLSVYWYQQSLDQGLQFLIQYYNGEERAKGNILERFSAQQFPDLHSELNLSSLELGDSALYFCASSVGKNEQFFGPGTRLTVL.

This chain links TRBV7-8 with TRBJ2-7; 9 bases map to TRBD1. The CDR3 runs 15 residues. Per the germline V gene, CDR1 is SGHVS and CDR2 is FQNEAQ. Trimming took 6 bases from V and 2 from J; bases not matched to a gene: 8. The CDR3 DNA sequence: TGTGCCAGCAGTTCCTCGACAGGGGGAACCTACGAGCAGTACTTC. As protein: CASSSSTGGTYEQYF.

This sequence joins TRBV5-1 and TRBJ2-7, with 12 bases matching TRBD1. The CDR3 has 15 residues. Trimming at V came to 4 bases and at J to 5 bases, leaving 7 bases not matched to a gene. The germline V gene encodes CDR1 SGHRS and CDR2 YFSETQ. For the CDR3, the DNA is TGCGCCAGCAGCCGGGACAGGGGGCTGATGGACGAGCAGTACTTC. Amino acid sequence: CASSRDRGLMDEQYF.

The chain joins TRBV11-2 to TRBJ2-2, with 13 bases matching TRBD2. Germline assignment: CDR1 SGHAT and CDR2 FQNNGV. The CDR3 has 18 amino acids. V shed 1 base, J shed 6 bases, and the junction held 8 bases outside the gene matches. CDR3: CASSLAPPTSGGAGELFF. The DNA of the CDR3 is TGTGCCAGCAGCTTAGCCCCCCCAACTAGCGGGGGGGCCGGGGAGCTGTTTTTT.

V usage is TRBV18 and J usage is TRBJ2-1; D remains ambiguous. Per the germline V gene, CDR1 is KGHSH and CDR2 is LQKENI. The CDR3 covers 12 residues. V dropped 5 bases and J dropped 7 bases, with 9 bases sitting between them. For the CDR3, the DNA is TGTGCCAGCTCAGCGACGGAGAATGAGCAGTTCTTC. It encodes CASSATENEQFF.